This T cell receptor (beta chain) was sequenced for a study of T cells in women clearing cervical HPV infection. On the study more broadly: Donors had HPV16-related CIN3 or worse; 2 had invasive cancer.

Study observations and caveats: Repertoire richness, not evenness, was significantly elevated in CIN3+ cases versus controls.

CDR3 length: 14 amino acids. The germline CDR1 and CDR2 sequences are SEHNR and FQNEAQ (reference sequence). TCR beta CDR3 amplified by multiplex PCR from 950 to 1,500 ng genomic DNA. Only in-frame clones appear in the TCRdb table, and some are missing; sequencing was by immunoSEQ multiplex PCR. In total, the table holds 40,000 to 60,000 clones. Notes on this clone: The antigen remains undetermined. Sequencing ends 3 residues short of the CDR3 end; the germline J gene provides the rest.

Material: blood buffy coat. This clonotype was obtained from a woman aged 18-69 years with a cervical HPV16 infection that either progressed to CIN3+ or cleared (not recorded which). The J gene is TRBJ2-4, the V gene TRBV7-9; 7 nucleotides align to TRBD1. The CDR3 loop is CASSLGSTGTGQYF. The part of the CDR3 DNA that was read is TGTGCCAGCAGCTTGGGGTCGACAGGGACCGGT. Based on the CDR3 plus reference TRBV7-9 and TRBJ2-4, the full variable domain is DTGVSQNPRHKITKRGQNVTFRCDPISEHNRLYWYRQTLGQGPEFLTYFQNEAQLEKSRLLSDRFSAERPKGSFSTLEIQRTEQGDSAMYLCASSLGSTGTGQYFGAGTRLSVL.